These 21 T cell receptor beta chains were sequenced from one sample in a study of T-cell reconstitution after alpha-beta-depleted transplantation in children. TCRbeta library preparation incorporated unique molecular identifiers. TCRdb re-called the PCR reads with MiXCR, one entry per CDR3 protein. The profile covers about a million distinct CDR3 sequences, with roughly 29% appearing a single time and roughly 28% taken by the ten largest. The sequenced sample was PBMCs, mostly from graft donor cells, obtained 360 days after TCRalphabeta/CD19-depleted stem cell transplant. Receptors were obtained from a boy less than two years old who had a stem cell transplant for SCID, so the T cells may come from the graft donor.

The V gene is TRBV5-1, the J gene TRBJ1-6; 9 nucleotides agree with TRBD1. The length of the CDR3 is 17 residues. From germline, CDR1 is SGHRS and CDR2 YFSETQ. Trimming at V came to 1 base and at J to 7 bases, leaving 9 bases not matched to a gene. CDR3: CASSLHKSDRGNSPLHF. The CDR3 DNA reads as TGCGCCAGCAGCTTGCACAAATCCGACAGGGGGAATTCACCCCTCCACTTT.

The V gene is TRBV12-3 or TRBV12-4, the J gene TRBJ1-3; D is unresolved. The CDR3 is 15 residues long. V shed 3 bases and J shed 0 bases, with 9 bases lying between them. Here the CDR3 reads CASSFSTISGNTIYF. The CDR3 DNA reads TGTGCCAGCAGTTTTTCCACCATCTCTGGAAACACCATATATTTT.

This clonotype was counted only a few times. The V call is TRBV6-1, the J call TRBJ2-1; D is unresolved. Germline lookup yields CDR1 MNHNS and CDR2 SASEGT. The CDR3 is 14 residues long. V was trimmed by 8 bases and J by 4 bases, leaving 15 bases between them. The CDR3 sequence: CASQPMTSYNEQFF. CDR3 DNA sequence: TGTGCCAGCCAACCTATGACTTCATACAATGAGCAGTTCTTC.

The chain is built from TRBV21-1 and TRBJ2-7; the table assigns TRBD1, which was not confirmed against the DNA. TRBV21-1 is noted as a pseudogene. The CDR3 has 14 amino acids. The CDR3 spells CASSSRRQVYEQYF. CDR3 coding DNA: TGTGCCAGCAGTAGTAGGAGACAGGTCTACGAGCAGTACTTC.

The rearrangement uses TRBV7-8 and TRBJ1-5; possible D gene TRBD1, 5 bases. Trimming removed 0 bases from V and 6 bases from J, with 18 bases in between. The CDR3 contains 17 residues. Germline CDR1 SGHVS, CDR2 FQNEAQ. CDR3: CASSLASSGYGTQPQHF. The CDR3, as DNA: TGTGCCAGCAGCTTAGCCTCCTCTGGATATGGGACTCAGCCCCAGCATTTT.

The rearrangement joins TRBV24-1 to TRBJ2-2; 9 nucleotides line up with TRBD2. V was pared by 9 bases and J by 5 bases, with 9 bases of the junction left unmatched. The CDR3 runs to 15 residues. Germline CDR1 and CDR2: KGHDR and SFDVKD. CDR3 DNA sequence: TGTGCCACCTCCCGGGCTAGCGGGGAAACCGGGGAGCTGTTTTTT. Translating it yields CATSRASGETGELFF.

This clonotype was picked up many times. This chain connects TRBV29-1 to TRBJ2-2, with D unresolved. The CDR3 spans 16 residues. Trimming stripped 4 bases from V and 4 bases from J, with 19 bases between. Germline V gene sequence: CDR1 SQVTM, CDR2 ANQGSEA. CDR3 protein: CSVVGRMGSGTGELFF. DNA of the CDR3: TGCAGCGTTGTTGGCCGTATGGGATCCGGCACCGGGGAGCTGTTTTTT.

This chain links TRBV3-1 with TRBJ1-4; 8 nucleotides align to TRBD1. V dropped 5 bases and J dropped 4; count of bases not matched to a gene: 9. The CDR3 contains 16 residues. CDR1 is LGHDT and CDR2 is YNNKEL in the germline V gene (reference sequence). This CDR3 reads CASSVRTGPNNEKLFF. The CDR3 region has the DNA TGTGCCAGCAGCGTCCGGACAGGGCCAAATAATGAAAAACTGTTTTTT.

The chain links TRBV28 to TRBJ1-5; D gene ambiguous. Trimming stripped 3 bases from V and 0 bases from J, with 6 bases between. The germline CDR1 and CDR2 sequences are MDHEN and SYDVKM. The CDR3 loop spans 14 amino acids. The CDR3 DNA sequence: TGTGCCAGCAGTTTCGACAATAGCAATCAGCCCCAGCATTTT. Protein product: CASSFDNSNQPQHF.

This clonotype was recorded a few times. The chain employs TRBV20-1 and TRBJ2-7; 16 bases align to TRBD2. The CDR3 spans 17 residues. Trimming removed 6 bases from V and 5 bases from J; junction bases left unmatched: 13. Germline values: CDR1 DFQATT, CDR2 SNEGSKA (reference sequence). CDR3 protein: CSAGTSGGAVFGNEQYF. The CDR3 DNA follows: TGCAGTGCCGGGACTAGCGGGGGGGCGGTCTTCGGGAACGAGCAGTACTTC.

This chain uses TRBV25-1 with TRBJ2-1; maybe TRBD1 (6 bases). The V end was cut by 2 bases, the J end by 9 bases, with 8 bases between. CDR1 is MGHDK, CDR2 SYGVNS, per germline. The CDR3 has 12 amino acids. In DNA form, the CDR3 reads TGTGCCAGCAGTGAAATAGGGGGTGAGCAGTTCTTC. Its translation is CASSEIGGEQFF.

The chain combines TRBV4-1 with TRBJ2-1; no firm D call. V was cut by 2 bases and J by 4 bases, with 9 bases left in between. Germline V lookup: CDR1 MGHRA, CDR2 YSYEKL. The CDR3 runs 14 residues. The CDR3 nucleotides read TGCGCCAGCAGCCAACTCGCCCAGTACAATGAGCAGTTCTTC. Translation gives CASSQLAQYNEQFF.

The chain is built from TRBV2 and TRBJ2-3; no clear D. This CDR3 region has 15 residues. CDR1 and CDR2 from the germline V gene are SNHLY and FYNNEI. The ends were cut back, 4 bases at V and 1 base at J, with 12 bases in the middle. This CDR3 reads CASSVPQPRTDTQYF. Written as DNA, the CDR3 is TGTGCCAGCAGTGTGCCGCAGCCCCGCACAGATACGCAGTATTTT.

The chain joins TRBV28 to TRBJ2-3, with D perhaps assigned TRBD1 or TRBD2 (5 bases each). CDR3 length: 15 amino acids. Germline V CDR1 and CDR2: MDHEN, SYDVKM. The germline V and J ends were trimmed by 3 bases and 0 bases, with 10 bases remaining between them. The chain's CDR3 is CASSFEGFSTDTQYF. The CDR3, as DNA: TGTGCCAGCAGTTTCGAGGGGTTTAGCACAGATACGCAGTATTTT.

This chain joins TRBV12-3 or TRBV12-4 and TRBJ2-4; TRBD1 is a possible D gene (5 bases). V lost 3 bases and J 0 bases, leaving 9 bases between the germline ends. The CDR3 has 15 amino acids. The chain's CDR3 is CASSFDRIAKNIQYF. CDR3 coding DNA: TGTGCCAGCAGTTTTGACAGAATAGCCAAAAACATTCAGTACTTC.

The genes are TRBV6-1 and TRBJ1-3; TRBD1 matches at 7 bases. The CDR3 runs 15 residues. Germline V gene sequence: CDR1 MNHNS, CDR2 SASEGT. The V and J ends lost 5 bases and 0 bases, in that order; junction bases with no gene match: 4. The CDR3: CASSRNRGSGNTIYF. The DNA for the CDR3 is TGTGCCAGCAGTCGTAACAGGGGCTCTGGAAACACCATATATTTT.

This clonotype was counted between two and nine times. V gene TRBV5-6 combines with J gene TRBJ2-7; D could derive from TRBD1 or TRBD2 (5 bases each). CDR3 length equals 14 residues. CDR1 is SGHDT, CDR2 YYEEEE, per germline. Trimming cost V 4 bases and J 3 bases, with 14 bases left between them. CDR3 sequence reads: CASSNGPGLYEQYF. The CDR3 coding sequence is TGTGCCAGCAGCAACGGACCGGGGCTCTACGAGCAGTACTTC.

The chain uses TRBV3-1 and TRBJ2-5, with D perhaps being TRBD1 or TRBD2 (5 bases each). This CDR3 has 16 residues. V lost 4 bases and J 5 bases, leaving 20 bases between the germline ends. Germline CDR1 reads LGHDT; CDR2 reads YNNKEL (reference sequence). CDR3 in DNA: TGTGCCAGCAGCCGCCCCTGGGCGAGGGGCATCGAGACCCAGTACTTC. It codes for CASSRPWARGIETQYF.

This clonotype has a handful of counts. The chain employs TRBV5-1 and TRBJ2-1; 7 bases line up with TRBD2. This CDR3 spans 17 amino acids. V was clipped by 4 bases and J by 4 bases; unmatched bases: 14. From germline, CDR1 is SGHRS and CDR2 YFSETQ. CDR3 protein: CASSRDPSSGPYNEQFF. Written as DNA, the CDR3 is TGCGCCAGCAGCCGTGATCCCTCTAGCGGTCCTTACAATGAGCAGTTCTTC. Complete variable domain (other parts from reference TRBV5-1 and TRBJ2-1): KAGVTQTPRYLIKTRGQQVTLSCSPISGHRSVSWYQQTPGQGLQFLFEYFSETQRNKGNFPGRFSGRQFSNSRSEMNVSTLELGDSALYLCASSRDPSSGPYNEQFFGPGTRLTVL.

This clonotype was seen only a few times. The CDR3 nucleotides read TGCGCCAGCAGCCAAGAACCTATGGGTGGCTACGAGCAGTACTTC. It codes for CASSQEPMGGYEQYF. The chain has TRBV4-3 and TRBJ2-7, with D hard to call. The CDR3 runs to 15 residues. V was cut by 0 bases and J by 3 bases, with 12 bases left in between. Germline CDR1 and CDR2: LGHNA and YSLEER.

This clonotype was picked up many times. One end of the junction varies from germline; a read error may be responsible. The chain couples TRBV20-1 to TRBJ2-5, with 11 bases that match TRBD2. The germline gives CDR1 DFQATT, CDR2 SNEGSKA (reference sequence). This CDR3 region has 14 residues. CDR3 DNA: TGCAGTGCGAGAGGGACTAGCGGCCAAGAGACCCAGTACTTC. Amino acid sequence: CSARGTSGQETQYF.